What follows is one TCR beta chain and its context. The antigen is undetermined. CDR3 length: 15 amino acids. Germline assignment: CDR1 SGHRS and CDR2 YFSETQ. V lost 3 bases to trimming and J lost 4 bases, with 16 bases between them. A quantitative 5'-RACE method, one with molecular barcodes, was used to make TCR beta libraries. TCRdb reanalysed the 5' RACE reads using MiXCR and keeps one entry per CDR3 protein. The sample carries about 240,000 distinct CDR3 sequences, around 9.2% recorded once. These data originate in a study of CD8 T cells in ankylosing spondylitis. General study points: Reports say disease-linked clones showed up significantly more in matched ankylosing spondylitis synovial fluid.

The clonotype comes from a male donor with ankylosing spondylitis or in good health (not recorded which). The specimen was blood, either unsorted or a sorted T cell fraction (not recorded which). V is TRBV5-1 and J is TRBJ1-1, with D uncertain. The CDR3 sequence: CASSWRASRSTEAFF. The CDR3 DNA is TGCGCCAGCAGCTGGAGGGCCAGCCGGAGCACTGAAGCTTTCTTT.